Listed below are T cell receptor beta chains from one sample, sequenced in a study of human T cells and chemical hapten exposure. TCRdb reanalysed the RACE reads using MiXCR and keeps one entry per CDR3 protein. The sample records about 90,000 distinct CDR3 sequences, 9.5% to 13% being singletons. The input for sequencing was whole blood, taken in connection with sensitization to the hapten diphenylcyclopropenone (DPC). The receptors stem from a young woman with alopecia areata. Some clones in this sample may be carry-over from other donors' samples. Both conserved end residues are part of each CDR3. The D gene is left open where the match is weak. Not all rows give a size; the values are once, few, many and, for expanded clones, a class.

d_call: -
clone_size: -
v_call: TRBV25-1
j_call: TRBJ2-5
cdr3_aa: CASSETGGETQYF
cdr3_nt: TGTGCCAGCAGTGAGACCGGAGGGGAGACCCAGTACTTC

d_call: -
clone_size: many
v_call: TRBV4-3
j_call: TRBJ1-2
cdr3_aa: CASSPSLVRRNYGYTF
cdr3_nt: TGCGCCAGCAGCCCCTCTTTAGTACGTCGCAACTATGGCTACACCTTC

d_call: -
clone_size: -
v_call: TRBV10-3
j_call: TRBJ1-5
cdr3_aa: CAISDRQPGEAQHF
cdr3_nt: TGTGCCATCAGTGACAGACAGCCCGGGGAGGCCCAGCATTTT

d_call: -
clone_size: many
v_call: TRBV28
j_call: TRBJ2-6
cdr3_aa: CASSLRSISGANVLTF
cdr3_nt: TGTGCCAGCAGTTTAAGGTCCATCTCTGGGGCCAACGTCCTGACTTTC

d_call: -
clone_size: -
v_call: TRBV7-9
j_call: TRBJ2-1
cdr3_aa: CASSLAASYNEQFF
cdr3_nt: TGTGCCAGCAGCTTAGCGGCCTCCTACAATGAGCAGTTCTTC

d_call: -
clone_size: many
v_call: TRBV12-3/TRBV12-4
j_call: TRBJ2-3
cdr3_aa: CASSLGRTSTDTQYF
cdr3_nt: TGTGCCAGCAGTTTGGGCAGGACTAGCACAGATACGCAGTATTTT

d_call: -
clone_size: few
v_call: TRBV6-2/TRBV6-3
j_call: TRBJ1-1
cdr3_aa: CASSYPPTAIRNTEAFF
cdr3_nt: TGTGCCAGCAGTTACCCACCGACAGCCATCCGGAACACTGAAGCTTTCTTT

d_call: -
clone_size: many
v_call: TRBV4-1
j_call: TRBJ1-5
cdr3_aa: CASSQVGMGNQPQHF
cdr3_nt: TGCGCCAGCAGCCAAGTGGGGATGGGCAATCAGCCCCAGCATTTT

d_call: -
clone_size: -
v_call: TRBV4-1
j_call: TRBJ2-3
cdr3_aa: CASSQLSFGNTQYF
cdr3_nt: TGCGCCAGCAGCCAACTTTCCTTTGGAAATACGCAGTATTTT

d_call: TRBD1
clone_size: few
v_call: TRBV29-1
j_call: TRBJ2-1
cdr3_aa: CSVVKGGVYNEQFF
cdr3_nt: TGCAGCGTTGTGAAAGGGGGCGTTTACAATGAGCAGTTCTTC

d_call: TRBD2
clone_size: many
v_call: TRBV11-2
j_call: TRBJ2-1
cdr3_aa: CASSLGLWLAGTNEQFF
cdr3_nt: TGTGCCAGCAGCTTAGGTTTGTGGCTAGCGGGAACAAATGAGCAGTTCTTC

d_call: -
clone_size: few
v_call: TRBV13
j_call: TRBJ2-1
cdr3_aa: CASSLQGPRTHEQFF
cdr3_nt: TGTGCCAGCAGCTTACAGGGGCCCAGAACGCATGAGCAGTTCTTC

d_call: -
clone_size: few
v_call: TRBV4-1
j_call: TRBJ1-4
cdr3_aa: CASSQGPGRVNEKLFF
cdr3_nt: TGCGCCAGCAGCCAAGGCCCGGGGCGGGTTAATGAAAAACTGTTTTTT

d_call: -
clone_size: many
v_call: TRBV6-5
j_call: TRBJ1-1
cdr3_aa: CASSYSTYLGTEAFF
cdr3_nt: TGTGCCAGCAGTTACTCTACCTATCTGGGGACTGAAGCTTTCTTT

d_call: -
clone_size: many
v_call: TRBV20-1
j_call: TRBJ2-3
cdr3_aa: CSACGWGSTDTQYF
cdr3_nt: TGCAGTGCTTGTGGGTGGGGCAGCACAGATACGCAGTATTTT

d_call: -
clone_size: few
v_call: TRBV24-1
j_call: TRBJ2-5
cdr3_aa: CATSGARGMETQYF
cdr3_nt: TGTGCCACCAGTGGGGCGCGGGGCATGGAGACCCAGTACTTC

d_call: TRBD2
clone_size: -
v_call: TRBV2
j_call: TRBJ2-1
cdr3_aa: CASSSSGGPLDEQFF
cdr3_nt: TGTGCCAGCAGTTCTAGCGGGGGGCCCTTGGATGAGCAGTTCTTC

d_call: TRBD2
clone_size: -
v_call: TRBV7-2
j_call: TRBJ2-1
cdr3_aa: CASSLEGTSDIYEQFF
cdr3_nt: TGTGCCAGCAGCTTAGAAGGGACTAGCGATATCTATGAGCAGTTCTTC

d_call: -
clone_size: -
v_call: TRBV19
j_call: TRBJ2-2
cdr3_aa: CASSITPGELFF
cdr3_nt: TGTGCCAGTAGTATAACTCCCGGGGAGCTGTTTTTT

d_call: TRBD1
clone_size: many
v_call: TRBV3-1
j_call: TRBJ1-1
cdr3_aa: CASSPLPGQGAGLNTEAFF
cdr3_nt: TGTGCCAGCAGCCCGCTACCGGGACAGGGGGCAGGGCTGAACACTGAAGCTTTCTTT

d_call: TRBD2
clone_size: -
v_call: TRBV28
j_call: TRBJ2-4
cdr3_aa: CASSSSGAIAKNIQYF
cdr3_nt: TGTGCCAGCAGTTCCAGCGGGGCCATAGCCAAAAACATTCAGTACTTC

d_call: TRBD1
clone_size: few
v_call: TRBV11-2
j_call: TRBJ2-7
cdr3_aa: CASSPIRGHRYEQYF
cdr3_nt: TGTGCCAGCAGTCCCATCAGGGGGCACCGCTACGAGCAGTACTTC

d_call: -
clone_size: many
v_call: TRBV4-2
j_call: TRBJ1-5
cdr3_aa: CASSQGSDSNQPQHF
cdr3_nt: TGTGCCAGCAGCCAAGGGTCCGATAGCAATCAGCCCCAGCATTTT

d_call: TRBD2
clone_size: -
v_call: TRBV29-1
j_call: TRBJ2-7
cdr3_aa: CSVDLAGVGEQYF
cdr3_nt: TGCAGCGTTGATCTAGCGGGAGTTGGCGAGCAGTACTTC

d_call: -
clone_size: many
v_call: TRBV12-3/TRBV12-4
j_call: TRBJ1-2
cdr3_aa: CASRSSGSNYGYTF
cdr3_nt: TGTGCCAGCAGGAGCTCCGGGAGTAACTATGGCTACACCTTC

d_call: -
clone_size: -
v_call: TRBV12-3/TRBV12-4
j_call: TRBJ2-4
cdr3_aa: CASSLNGLIKNIQYF
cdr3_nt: TGTGCCAGCAGTTTAAACGGATTGATCAAAAACATTCAGTACTTC

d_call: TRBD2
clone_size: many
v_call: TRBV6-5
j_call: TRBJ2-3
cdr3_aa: CASSYRGLAGGADTQYF
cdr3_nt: TGTGCCAGCAGTTACCGGGGACTAGCGGGGGGAGCAGATACGCAGTATTTT

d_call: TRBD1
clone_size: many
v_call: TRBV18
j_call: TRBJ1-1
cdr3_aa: CASSPRTGVDTEAFF
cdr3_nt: TGTGCCAGCTCACCGAGGACAGGGGTGGACACTGAAGCTTTCTTT

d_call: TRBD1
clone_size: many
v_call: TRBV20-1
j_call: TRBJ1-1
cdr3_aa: CSATRTGNTEAFF
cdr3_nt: TGCAGTGCCACCCGGACAGGGAACACTGAAGCTTTCTTT

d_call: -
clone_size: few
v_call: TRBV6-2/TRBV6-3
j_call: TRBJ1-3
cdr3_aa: CASGDSSGNTIYF
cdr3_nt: TGTGCCAGCGGTGACAGCTCTGGAAACACCATATATTTT

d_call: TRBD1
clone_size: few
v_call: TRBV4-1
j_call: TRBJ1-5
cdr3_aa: CASSPGQGEERNQPQHF
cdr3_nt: TGCGCCAGCAGCCCCGGACAGGGAGAAGAAAGAAATCAGCCCCAGCATTTT

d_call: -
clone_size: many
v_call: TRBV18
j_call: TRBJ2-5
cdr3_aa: CASSPAQETQYF
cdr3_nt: TGTGCCAGCTCACCAGCCCAAGAGACCCAGTACTTC

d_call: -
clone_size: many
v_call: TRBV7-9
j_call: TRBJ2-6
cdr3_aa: CASSSMDRYSGANVLTF
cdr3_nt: TGTGCCAGCAGCTCAATGGACAGATACTCTGGGGCCAACGTCCTGACTTTC

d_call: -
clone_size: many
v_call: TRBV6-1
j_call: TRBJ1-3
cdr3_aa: CASSENLGNTIYF
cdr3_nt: TGTGCCAGCAGTGAAAATTTGGGAAACACCATATATTTT

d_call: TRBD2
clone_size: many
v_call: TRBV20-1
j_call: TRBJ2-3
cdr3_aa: CSATGLGFSREVTDTQYF
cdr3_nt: TGCAGTGCTACGGGACTAGGATTCTCTCGGGAGGTCACAGATACGCAGTATTTT

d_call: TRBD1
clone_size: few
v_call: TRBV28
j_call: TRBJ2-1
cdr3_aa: CASRRTGQGAHEQFF
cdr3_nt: TGTGCCAGCAGACGTACGGGACAGGGGGCCCATGAGCAGTTCTTC

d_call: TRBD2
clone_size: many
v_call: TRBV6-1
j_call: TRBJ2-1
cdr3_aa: CASTGLGTINEQFF
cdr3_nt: TGTGCCAGCACGGGACTAGGGACAATTAATGAGCAGTTCTTC

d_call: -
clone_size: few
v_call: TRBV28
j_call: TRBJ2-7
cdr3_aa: CATLRGLSYEQYF
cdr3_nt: TGTGCCACCTTACGTGGGCTCTCCTACGAGCAGTACTTC

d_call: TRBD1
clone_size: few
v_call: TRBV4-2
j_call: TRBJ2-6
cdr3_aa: CASSQEGQSHSGANVLTF
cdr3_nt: TGTGCCAGCAGCCAAGAGGGACAGTCACACTCTGGGGCCAACGTCCTGACTTTC

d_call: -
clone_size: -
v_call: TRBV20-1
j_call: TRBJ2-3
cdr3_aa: CSARGGAGTDSQYF
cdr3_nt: TGCAGTGCTAGAGGGGGGGCCGGCACAGATTCGCAGTATTTT

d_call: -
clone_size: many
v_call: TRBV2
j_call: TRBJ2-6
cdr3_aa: CASSELGGANVLTF
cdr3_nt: TGTGCCAGCAGTGAGCTTGGCGGGGCCAACGTCCTGACTTTC

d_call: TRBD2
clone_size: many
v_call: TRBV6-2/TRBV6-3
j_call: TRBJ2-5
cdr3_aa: CASSGRPIAGSQETQYF
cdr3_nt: TGTGCCAGCAGTGGCCGTCCTATAGCGGGGTCACAAGAGACCCAGTACTTC

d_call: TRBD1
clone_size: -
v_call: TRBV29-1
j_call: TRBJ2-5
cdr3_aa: CSVKDRGRGETQYF
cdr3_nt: TGCAGCGTAAAGGACAGGGGGCGAGGGGAGACCCAGTACTTC

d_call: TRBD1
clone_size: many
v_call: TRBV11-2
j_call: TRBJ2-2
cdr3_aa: CASSLVGQLLFF
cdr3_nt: TGTGCCAGCAGCTTAGTGGGACAGCTGCTGTTTTTT

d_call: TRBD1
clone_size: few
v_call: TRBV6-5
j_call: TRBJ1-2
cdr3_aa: CASSTGGTYGYTF
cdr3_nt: TGTGCCAGCAGTACAGGGGGTACCTATGGCTACACCTTC

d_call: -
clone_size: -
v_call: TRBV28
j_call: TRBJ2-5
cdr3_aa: CASSSGGASQETQYF
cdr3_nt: TGTGCCAGCAGTTCTGGGGGGGCGTCCCAAGAGACCCAGTACTTC

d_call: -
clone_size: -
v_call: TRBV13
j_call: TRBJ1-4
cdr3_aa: CASSKSGFDEKLFF
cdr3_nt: TGTGCCAGCAGTAAAAGTGGGTTCGATGAAAAACTGTTTTTT

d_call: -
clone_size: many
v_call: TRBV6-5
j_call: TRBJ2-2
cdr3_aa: CASSSVGELFF
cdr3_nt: TGTGCCAGCAGTTCGGTCGGGGAGCTGTTTTTT